Below are 29 T cell receptor beta chains sequenced from a single sample in a study of blood T cells in healthy people across ages. Combining a sample-barcoded 5' primer with a J-beta primer mix, a second PCR ran for about 7 to 11 cycles. MiXCR, run by TCRdb on the 5' RACE reads, gives a single entry per CDR3 protein. Of roughly 800,000 distinct CDR3 sequences in the sample, 35% to 40% were seen once. Sample: blood. The receptors come from a man aged 18 to 30 in good health.

V and J are TRBV5-6 and TRBJ2-5; 13 bases are shared with TRBD2. The ends lost 3 bases at V and 13 bases at J; junction bases unmatched: 6. CDR1 and CDR2 (germline): SGHDT, YYEEEE. The CDR3 consists of 13 residues. CDR3 DNA sequence: TGTGCCAGCAGCTCAGGACTAGCGGGGGTACGGTACTTC. Protein product: CASSSGLAGVRYF.

The sample holds many counts of this clonotype. This chain connects TRBV7-2 to TRBJ2-3, with D unclear. V lost 4 bases, J lost 0 bases, and 8 bases lay in between. There are 14 residues in the CDR3. Germline assignment: CDR1 SGHTA and CDR2 FQGNSA. CDR3 in amino acids: CASSSPSSTDTQYF. Here the CDR3 DNA reads TGTGCCAGCAGCTCACCTTCTAGCACAGATACGCAGTATTTT.

Here the CDR3 DNA reads TGTGCCAAAGGACGCACCGGGGAGCTGTTTTTT. Translation: CAKGRTGELFF. The chain joins TRBV2 to TRBJ2-2; D uncertain. CDR1 and CDR2 from the germline V gene are SNHLY and FYNNEI. V shed 10 bases and J shed 4 bases, with 7 bases lying between them. There are 11 residues in the CDR3.

The chain has TRBV29-1 and TRBJ2-5; 9 bases are shared with TRBD1. The V gene's germline CDR1 is SQVTM and CDR2 ANQGSEA. The CDR3 covers 13 residues. V was clipped by 6 bases and J by 6 bases; unmatched bases: 8. The CDR3 DNA follows: TGCAGCGTGGAGGACAGGGGAGTCAAGACCCAGTACTTC. Protein sequence: CSVEDRGVKTQYF.

The chain employs TRBV6-1 and TRBJ1-2; D unresolved. This CDR3 region has 12 residues. V dropped 1 base and J dropped 5 bases, with 5 bases sitting between them. In germline, CDR1 is MNHNS, CDR2 SASEGT. The CDR3 sequence: CASSEDKYGYTF. The CDR3 DNA reads as TGTGCCAGCAGTGAAGACAAGTATGGCTACACCTTC.

This clonotype was counted between two and nine times. The chain combines TRBV2 with TRBJ2-2; TRBD2 aligns across 7 bases. V shed 10 bases, J shed 1 base, and the junction held 6 bases outside the gene matches. Germline CDR1 SNHLY, CDR2 FYNNEI. The CDR3 is 14 residues long. The DNA of the CDR3 is TGTGCCATTCGGACTAGGGTGAACACCGGGGAGCTGTTTTTT. It is translated as CAIRTRVNTGELFF.

The V call is TRBV14, the J call TRBJ1-2; 8 bases match TRBD1. Germline V CDR1 and CDR2: SGHDN, FVKESK. J gave up 0 bases and V 4 bases, and 4 bases lay outside the gene matches. The CDR3 contains 15 residues. The CDR3 DNA sequence: TGTGCCAGCAGCCTCCGGGACAGGACTAACTATGGCTACACCTTC. Encoded protein: CASSLRDRTNYGYTF.

The chain joins TRBV4-2 to TRBJ1-1, with TRBD1 as a possible D gene (5 bases). Germline assignment: CDR1 LGHNA and CDR2 YNFKEQ. V lost 4 bases and J 2 bases, leaving 11 bases between the germline ends. This CDR3 comprises 14 residues. CDR3 sequence reads: CASSPREYNTEAFF. The CDR3 DNA reads as TGTGCCAGCAGCCCCAGGGAGTACAACACTGAAGCTTTCTTT.

The chain carries TRBV6-6 and TRBJ2-3, with a tentative D call TRBD2 (5 bases). The V end was cut by 7 bases, the J end by 3 bases, with 8 bases between. The CDR3 is 12 amino acids. From germline, CDR1 is MNHNY and CDR2 SVGAGI (reference sequence). CDR3 in DNA: TGTGCCAGCACGTCGGGGACAGATACGCAGTATTTT. Amino acids: CASTSGTDTQYF.

The gene calls are TRBV20-1 and TRBJ1-1, with D maybe TRBD1 (5 bases). The germline V gene has CDR1 DFQATT and CDR2 SNEGSKA (reference sequence). V lost 0 bases to trimming and J lost 6 bases, with 17 bases between them. The CDR3 spans 15 residues. The CDR3, as DNA: TGCAGTGCTAGAGATGGGGGTCGGGCCTTGGCTGAAGCTTTCTTT. Residues: CSARDGGRALAEAFF.

This chain connects TRBV28 to TRBJ1-2; D is uncertain. The germline V gene encodes CDR1 MDHEN and CDR2 SYDVKM. This CDR3 comprises 11 residues. The V and J ends lost 4 bases and 8 bases respectively, with 8 bases between them. DNA of the CDR3: TGTGCCAGCAGTTCAACAGCGGGCTACACCTTC. It is translated as CASSSTAGYTF.

This clonotype was observed at least ten times. The genes are TRBV27 and TRBJ1-2, with a possible D match to TRBD1 (6 bases). Germline CDR1 MNHEY, CDR2 SMNVEV (reference sequence). This CDR3 is 13 amino acids long. V was cut by 6 bases and J by 2 bases, with 10 bases left in between. CDR3 sequence (DNA): TGTGCCAGCAGGTCTACAGGGAACTATGGCTACACCTTC. It translates to CASRSTGNYGYTF.

V and J are TRBV4-3 and TRBJ2-1; no clear D. Germline assignment: CDR1 LGHNA and CDR2 YSLEER. CDR3 length: 14 amino acids. The V end lost 0 bases, the J end lost 2 bases, and 5 bases lay between the germline ends. The CDR3 region has the DNA TGCGCCAGCAGCCAAGATAAAACCTACAATGAGCAGTTCTTC. This gives the protein CASSQDKTYNEQFF.

The CDR3 is CASSLRGVGPLNTEAFF. CDR3 DNA: TGTGCCAGCAGCTTAAGGGGGGTGGGGCCCCTGAACACTGAAGCTTTCTTT. The J gene is TRBJ1-1, the V gene TRBV7-3; D perhaps matches TRBD1 (5 bases). V was pared by 1 base and J by 0 bases, with 15 bases between. The CDR3 spans 17 residues. Per germline, CDR1 SGHTA and CDR2 FQGTGA.

This clonotype was picked up a small number of times. V is TRBV4-3 and J is TRBJ2-7; D gene unclear. Trimming shortened V by 0 bases and J by 9 bases, and 3 bases separated the two germline ends. The CDR3 loop spans 10 amino acids. CDR1 LGHNA and CDR2 YSLEER come from the germline V gene. The CDR3 DNA sequence: TGCGCCAGCAGCCAAGAGGGGCAGTACTTC. It yields the protein CASSQEGQYF.

This clonotype showed up just a few times. The junction departs from germline at one end; a sequencing error may be responsible. The V call is TRBV7-2, the J call TRBJ2-3; the D gene is possibly TRBD2 (6 bases). The germline V gene encodes CDR1 SGHTA and CDR2 FQGNSA. The CDR3 runs 17 residues. DNA of the CDR3: TGTGCCAGCAGCTTAGCGTCCCTCGGGAGTCGAGCAGATGCGCAGTATTTT. This encodes CASSLASLGSRADAQYF.

This clonotype was counted ten times or more. CDR3 residues: CASSLAKDDEQYF. DNA for the CDR3: TGTGCCAGCAGCTTAGCGAAGGATGACGAGCAGTACTTC. The chain combines TRBV7-6 with TRBJ2-7; D unresolved. Trimming shortened V by 0 bases and J by 5 bases, and 8 bases separated the two germline ends. The CDR3 has 13 residues. CDR1 is SGHVS, CDR2 FNYEAQ, per germline.

This clonotype has only a few counts. The CDR3 loop is CASSQDLFGGYTF. CDR3 in DNA: TGCGCCAGCAGCCAAGATCTCTTTGGCGGCTACACCTTC. This chain connects TRBV4-3 to TRBJ1-2; no definite D call. The V end lost 0 bases, the J end lost 8 bases, and 10 bases lay between the germline ends. The CDR3 contains 13 residues. Germline values: CDR1 LGHNA, CDR2 YSLEER.

This clonotype showed up just a few times. The chain is built from TRBV10-3 and TRBJ1-1; D gene unclear. The CDR3 consists of 13 residues. Germline values: CDR1 ENHRY, CDR2 SYGVKD. Trimming removed 10 bases from V and 0 bases from J, with 12 bases in between. This CDR3 is CATGRSMNTEAFF. The CDR3 bases are TGTGCCACCGGACGGTCGATGAACACTGAAGCTTTCTTT.

V gene TRBV20-1 combines with J gene TRBJ2-7; D call uncertain. Per the germline V gene, CDR1 is DFQATT and CDR2 is SNEGSKA (reference sequence). This CDR3 region has 15 residues. V lost 0 bases to trimming and J lost 0 bases, with 12 bases between them. CDR3 nucleotide sequence: TGCAGTGCTAGAGACCCAACGTCTGTCTCCTACGAGCAGTACTTC. Translated: CSARDPTSVSYEQYF.

The rearrangement links TRBV9 to TRBJ2-3; D tentatively reads TRBD1 or TRBD2 (5 bases each). Trimming pared 2 bases from V and 2 bases from J, leaving 15 bases between. This CDR3 comprises 16 residues. The germline V gene has CDR1 SGDLS and CDR2 YYNGEE. The CDR3 bases are TGTGCCAGCAGCGTCCTCGGGGCAGGGTACACAGATACGCAGTATTTT. Translating gives CASSVLGAGYTDTQYF.

Of note for this clonotype: A single base separates this from a much larger clone, so it may be a read error. J is TRBJ2-7 and V is TRBV10-3; unclear D gene. The CDR3 extends over 15 amino acids. V lost 6 bases and J 6 bases, leaving 21 bases between the germline ends. CDR1 ENHRY and CDR2 SYGVKD come from the germline V gene. The CDR3 here is CAISPVDKETCEQYF. CDR3 nucleotide sequence: TGTGCCATCAGCCCCGTGGATAAGGAGACCTGCGAGCAGTACTTC.

This clonotype has more than one count but fewer than ten. This rearrangement joins TRBV9 to TRBJ2-3; maybe TRBD2 (6 bases). CDR3 size: 15 residues. The V end was cut by 4 bases, the J end by 0 bases, with 12 bases between. In germline, CDR1 is SGDLS, CDR2 YYNGEE. The CDR3 DNA follows: TGTGCCAGCAGCCCATATAGCGGTAGCACAGATACGCAGTATTTT. This translates into CASSPYSGSTDTQYF.

J is TRBJ2-1 and V is TRBV14; D is ambiguous. Germline lookup yields CDR1 SGHDN and CDR2 FVKESK. V was pared by 7 bases and J by 3 bases, with 13 bases between. The length of the CDR3 is 14 residues. CDR3 sequence: CASNLVPNYNEQFF. In DNA form, the CDR3 reads TGTGCCAGCAACCTCGTCCCCAACTACAATGAGCAGTTCTTC.

About this clonotype: A much larger clone differs by one base, so this may be a read error. This chain joins TRBV6-2 or TRBV6-3 and TRBJ2-7, with 13 bases aligning to TRBD2. V gave up 6 bases and J gave up 5 bases; unmatched junction bases: 4. In germline, CDR1 is MNHEY, CDR2 SVGEGT. The CDR3 is made up of 14 amino acids. CDR3 in amino acids: CASRTSGGNDEQYF. CDR3 bases: TGTGCCAGCAGGACTAGCGGGGGGAACGACGAGCAGTACTTC.

The rearrangement uses TRBV20-1 and TRBJ2-5; TRBD2 agrees at 7 bases. Germline V gives CDR1 DFQATT, CDR2 SNEGSKA (reference sequence). The CDR3 has 14 residues. V shed 3 bases, J shed 11 bases, and the junction held 15 bases outside the gene matches. CDR3 DNA: TGCAGTGCTAGGGTCCAGCGGGGACCGGGTGAGCAGTACTTC. Its translation is CSARVQRGPGEQYF.

This chain connects TRBV24-1 to TRBJ2-1, with 7 bases aligning to TRBD1. There are 17 residues in the CDR3. J lost 1 base, V lost 3 bases, and 8 bases had no gene match. Per germline, CDR1 KGHDR and CDR2 SFDVKD. The CDR3 DNA follows: TGTGCCACCAGTGATGACAGGGCCAGGGCGTCCTACAATGAGCAGTTCTTC. Amino acids: CATSDDRARASYNEQFF.

This clonotype appeared many times. The V call is TRBV15, the J call TRBJ1-2; D gene unclear. Germline assignment: CDR1 LNHNV and CDR2 YYDKDF (reference sequence). Trimming took off 4 bases at V and 6 bases at J, with 15 bases between the two ends. The CDR3 extends over 14 amino acids. The CDR3, as DNA: TGTGCCACCAGCATGCGGCAGACCGCTCATGGCTACACCTTC. Translating gives CATSMRQTAHGYTF.

This chain uses TRBV4-3 with TRBJ1-5; TRBD1 aligns across 10 bases. Germline trimming cut 4 bases from V and 0 bases from J; bases unmatched to any gene: 15. The CDR3 totals 20 residues. CDR1 and CDR2 from the germline V gene are LGHNA and YSLEER. CDR3 bases: TGCGCCAGCAGCCGCTCGCTTCCCGGGACAGGGGTACCTAGCAATCAGCCCCAGCATTTT. Amino acids: CASSRSLPGTGVPSNQPQHF.